This T cell receptor beta chain is drawn from a study of shared T cell receptors in the human thymus. Germline V gives CDR1 SQVTM, CDR2 ANQGSEA. Trimming took off 7 bases at V and 4 bases at J, with 11 bases between the two ends. This CDR3 spans 12 amino acids. Some clones are missing from TCRdb's copy, which holds only in-frame ones; the method was immunoSEQ multiplex PCR. The data show hundreds of thousands of clones, with around 87% seen just once and 0.0094% held by the top ten. The same sample was also studied in work on human thymus T cells. Per that study: Serving as donors were healthy Finnish infants, each of whom was having open corrective surgery for congenital heart defects. In corrective heart surgery, resections were taken, and these provided the thymus tissue. Thymic as well as blood repertoires seemed to favor certain V and J genes unevenly. Related research described strongly overlapping thymic repertoires in unrelated people.

The rearrangement joins TRBV29-1 to TRBJ2-1, with D possibly TRBD2 on 7 matching bases. The clonotype was recovered from a boy younger than two with a congenital heart defect. The specimen sequenced was thymocytes. CDR3 DNA: TGCAGCGGGGGGGGCAGTTACAATGAGCAGTTCTTC. Residues: CSGGGSYNEQFF.